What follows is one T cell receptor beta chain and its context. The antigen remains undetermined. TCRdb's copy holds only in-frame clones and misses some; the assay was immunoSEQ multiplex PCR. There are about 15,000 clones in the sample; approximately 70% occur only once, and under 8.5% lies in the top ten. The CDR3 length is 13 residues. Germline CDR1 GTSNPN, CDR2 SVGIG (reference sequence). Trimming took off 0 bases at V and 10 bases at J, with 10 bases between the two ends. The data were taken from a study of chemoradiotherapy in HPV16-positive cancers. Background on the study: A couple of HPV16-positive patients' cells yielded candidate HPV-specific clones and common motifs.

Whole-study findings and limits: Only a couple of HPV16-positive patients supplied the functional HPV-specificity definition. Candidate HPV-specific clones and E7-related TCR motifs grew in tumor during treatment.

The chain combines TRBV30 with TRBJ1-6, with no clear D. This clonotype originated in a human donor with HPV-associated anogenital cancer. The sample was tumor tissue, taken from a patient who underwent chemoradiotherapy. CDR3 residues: CAWSVLGRSPLHF. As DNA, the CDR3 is TGTGCCTGGAGTGTACTCGGGAGGTCACCCCTCCACTTT.